This T cell receptor beta chain emerged from a study of CD8 T cells in Susac syndrome. This clonotype came up once. As yet, its antigen is unknown. Study-wide findings and caveats: The number of individuals included in the study's TCR sequencing and HLA analysis was acknowledged as relatively small.

With random hexamers, 0.5 to 1 ug RNA was reverse transcribed. immunoSEQ multiplex PCR amplified TCR beta CDR3 across 54 Vbeta, 13 Jbeta. Each CDR3 protein gets one entry after TCRdb re-called the immunoSEQ multiplex PCR reads with MiXCR. Here the sample spans 150,000 to 250,000 distinct CDR3 sequences, 90% to 95% being singletons. The authors carried out high-throughput sequencing of TCR beta. They applied it to CD8+ and CD4+ T cells obtained from blood. Negative isolation was applied to CD8+ and CD4+ T cells, and FACS enrichment was applied to TEMRA cells. V dropped 4 bases and J dropped 7; count of bases not matched to a gene: 5. The germline gives CDR1 SGHRS, CDR2 YFSETQ. The CDR3 covers 13 residues.

V is TRBV5-1 and J is TRBJ1-1; TRBD1 aligns across 9 bases. The origin of this receptor is a human donor with multiple sclerosis. The source material was CD4+ T cells from PBMCs. CDR3 DNA: TGCGCCAGCAGCATCGGACAGGGGTATGAAGCTTTCTTT. Its translation: CASSIGQGYEAFF.